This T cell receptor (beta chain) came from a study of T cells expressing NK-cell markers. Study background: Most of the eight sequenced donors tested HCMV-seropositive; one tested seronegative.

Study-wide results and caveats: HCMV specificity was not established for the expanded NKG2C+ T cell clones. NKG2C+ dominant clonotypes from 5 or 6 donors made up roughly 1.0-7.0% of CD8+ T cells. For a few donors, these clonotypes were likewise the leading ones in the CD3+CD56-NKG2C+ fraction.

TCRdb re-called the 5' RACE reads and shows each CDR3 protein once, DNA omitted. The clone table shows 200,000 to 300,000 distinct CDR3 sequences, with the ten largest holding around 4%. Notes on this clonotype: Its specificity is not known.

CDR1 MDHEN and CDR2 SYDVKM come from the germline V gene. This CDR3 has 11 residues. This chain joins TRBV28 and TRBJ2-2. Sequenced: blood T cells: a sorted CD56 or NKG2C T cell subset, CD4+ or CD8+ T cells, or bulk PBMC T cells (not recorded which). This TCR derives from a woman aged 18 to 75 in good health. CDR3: CASSFNGGLFF. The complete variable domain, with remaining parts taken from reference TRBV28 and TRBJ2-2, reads DVKVTQSSRYLVKRTGEKVFLECVQDMDHENMFWYRQDPGLGLRLIYFSYDVKMKEKGDIPEGYSVSREKKERFSLILESASTNQTSMYLCASSFNGGLFFGEGSRLTVL.